The 12 T cell receptor beta chains below were found in one sample sequenced in a study of T-cell reconstitution after alpha-beta-depleted transplantation in children. A library of TCRbeta sequences, prepared with unique molecular identifiers, was generated. TCRdb fed the PCR reads into MiXCR, producing one record per CDR3 protein. Here the sample spans approximately 400,000 distinct CDR3 sequences, about a sixth being singletons. The input for sequencing was PBMCs, mostly from graft donor cells, taken 360 days after TCRalphabeta/CD19-depleted stem cell transplant. These receptors all stem from a boy under three years old who had a stem cell transplant for Wiskott-Aldrich syndrome, so the T cells may come from the graft donor.

This chain links TRBV11-3 with TRBJ2-1, with 9 bases aligning to TRBD2. The germline V gene has CDR1 SGHNT and CDR2 YENEEA. The V gene end was trimmed by 2 bases and the J gene end by 0 bases; junction bases not matched to a gene: 2. CDR3 size: 16 residues. For the CDR3, the DNA is TGTGCCAGCAGCTTACGGCGGGGGGGCTCCTACAATGAGCAGTTCTTC. Translating gives CASSLRRGGSYNEQFF.

This clonotype appeared once. The rearrangement links TRBV4-3 to TRBJ2-1; 13 positions match TRBD2. V was clipped by 2 bases and J by 7 bases; unmatched bases: 11. The CDR3 extends over 18 amino acids. Germline-derived CDR1 and CDR2 are LGHNA and YSLEER. The CDR3 is CASSQTSGRARGRNEQFF. CDR3 in DNA: TGCGCCAGCAGCCAAACTAGCGGGAGGGCCAGGGGGCGTAATGAGCAGTTCTTC.

The chain recombines TRBV12-3 or TRBV12-4 with TRBJ1-6, with D possibly being TRBD1 (5 bases). This CDR3 contains 13 residues. V lost 7 bases and J 8 bases, leaving 12 bases between the germline ends. CDR3 nucleotides: TGTGCCAGCAATTTGGTGGGGGATTCACCCCTCCACTTT. Translating it yields CASNLVGDSPLHF.

This clonotype was observed a handful of times. The gene calls are TRBV11-2 and TRBJ2-7, with D possibly matching TRBD2 (6 bases). This CDR3 is 15 amino acids long. Deletions cut 6 bases from V and 3 bases from J, with 18 bases between. The germline V gene encodes CDR1 SGHAT and CDR2 FQNNGV. The CDR3 DNA reads as TGTGCCAGCAGACGAGCCGCGGGACCCCGCTACGAGCAGTACTTC. Its translation: CASRRAAGPRYEQYF. Looking up the rest from reference TRBV11-2 and TRBJ2-7 gives the full variable domain: EAGVAQSPRYKIIEKRQSVAFWCNPISGHATLYWYQQILGQGPKLLIQFQNNGVVDDSQLPKDRFSAERLKGVDSTLKIQPAKLEDSAVYLCASRRAAGPRYEQYFGPGTRLTVT.

There are many counts of this clonotype. As DNA, the CDR3 is TGTGCCAGCAGTTTACAGGGGGGAAACTATGGCTACACCTTC. Protein product: CASSLQGGNYGYTF. The chain employs TRBV27 and TRBJ1-2, with 7 bases lining up with TRBD1. The CDR3 spans 14 residues. The V gene end was trimmed by 2 bases and the J gene end by 2 bases; junction bases not matched to a gene: 2. Germline loops: CDR1 MNHEY, CDR2 SMNVEV (reference sequence).

The rearrangement links TRBV7-8 to TRBJ2-2, with D perhaps matching TRBD2 (5 bases). Trimming took off 8 bases at V and 3 bases at J, with 10 bases between the two ends. Germline-derived CDR1 and CDR2 are SGHVS and FQNEAQ. CDR3 length: 13 amino acids. CDR3 loop: CASSAGYTGELFF. The CDR3 nucleotides are TGTGCCAGCTCCGCGGGTTACACCGGGGAGCTGTTTTTT.

CDR3 sequence reads: CASSLIVKAGVQETQYF. The CDR3 coding sequence is TGTGCCAGCAGTCTAATCGTTAAGGCGGGGGTTCAAGAGACCCAGTACTTC. The rearrangement uses TRBV12-3 or TRBV12-4 and TRBJ2-5, with TRBD2 identical over 7 bases. This CDR3 is 17 amino acids long. The ends lost 5 bases at V and 2 bases at J; junction bases unmatched: 14.

CDR3 region: CSVPGQNQETQYF. The DNA for the CDR3 is TGCAGCGTGCCGGGACAGAACCAAGAGACCCAGTACTTC. The rearrangement uses TRBV29-1 and TRBJ2-5, with 7 bases that match TRBD1. V trimming: 6 bases; J trimming: 0 bases; junction bases outside the gene matches: 4. Germline V lookup: CDR1 SQVTM, CDR2 ANQGSEA. The CDR3 has 13 amino acids.

This clonotype was seen repeatedly, ten times or more. V gene TRBV5-1 combines with J gene TRBJ2-2; D is unresolved. The germline V gene encodes CDR1 SGHRS and CDR2 YFSETQ. V lost 3 bases, J lost 4 bases, and 7 bases lay in between. The CDR3 contains 13 residues. The CDR3 region is CASSSPGTGELFF. CDR3 DNA sequence: TGCGCCAGCAGCTCTCCGGGCACCGGGGAGCTGTTTTTT. The full variable domain, its missing parts supplied by reference TRBV5-1 and TRBJ2-2, is KAGVTQTPRYLIKTRGQQVTLSCSPISGHRSVSWYQQTPGQGLQFLFEYFSETQRNKGNFPGRFSGRQFSNSRSEMNVSTLELGDSALYLCASSSPGTGELFFGEGSRLTVL.

This clonotype was observed at least ten times. This chain joins TRBV12-3 or TRBV12-4 and TRBJ2-1; 7 nucleotides agree with TRBD2. The CDR3 sequence is 16 residues long. V was clipped by 6 bases and J by 4 bases; unmatched bases: 12. The CDR3 loop reads CASRAGLHQRYNEQFF. In DNA, the CDR3 is TGTGCCAGCAGAGCGGGACTACACCAGCGGTACAATGAGCAGTTCTTC.

This clonotype was counted only a few times. The chain links TRBV20-1 to TRBJ2-7, with 8 bases matching TRBD1. With V trimmed by 3 bases and J by 2 bases, 9 bases remained unmatched. Per the germline V gene, CDR1 is DFQATT and CDR2 is SNEGSKA (reference sequence). This CDR3 spans 15 amino acids. CDR3 in DNA: TGCAGTGCTAGTGGCCCCGACAGGGGCCCCTACGAGCAGTACTTC. Its protein product is CSASGPDRGPYEQYF.

The V gene is TRBV2, the J gene TRBJ1-5; no clear D. V shed 3 bases and J shed 6 bases, with 15 bases lying between them. CDR1 SNHLY and CDR2 FYNNEI come from the germline V gene. The CDR3 consists of 15 residues. The CDR3 DNA reads TGTGCCAGCAGTGATGACGGACTAACGGGTCAGCCCCAGCATTTT. It is translated as CASSDDGLTGQPQHF.